This is a list of T cell receptor beta chains from one sample in a study of T cells in Graves' hyperthyroidism and ophthalmopathy. TCRdb ran MiXCR on the multiplex PCR reads and lists one entry per CDR3 protein. Of hundreds of thousands of distinct CDR3 sequences listed, over 10% were seen once; the top ten hold less than 10%. The sequencing sample was made of blood. These receptors came from a woman in her late teens or twenties with Graves' hyperthyroidism. Each CDR3 is given with its conserved first and last residue. The order of the fields is V gene, clone size, D gene, CDR3 protein. The D gene is left open where the match is weak. Clone size is stated in some rows and not others, as once, few, many or a class when expanded.

V: TRBV20-1; size: many; D: .; CDR3: CSARGGQGSIGELFF
V: TRBV19; size: few; D: .; CDR3: CASSILRGSGKLFF
V: TRBV7-2; size: many; D: .; CDR3: CASSLGRGPYEQYF
V: TRBV3-1; size: many; D: .; CDR3: CASSQDLALASYNEQFF
V: TRBV18; size: .; D: .; CDR3: CASSLPGQTNTGELFF
V: TRBV14; size: many; D: TRBD2; CDR3: CASSVAGLAGGRGLNEQFF
V: TRBV12-3/TRBV12-4; size: many; D: .; CDR3: CASRTSNGNEQFF
V: TRBV29-1; size: many; D: TRBD1; CDR3: CSYTKNRGLSTEAFF
V: TRBV5-1; size: many; D: TRBD1; CDR3: CASSFETGADGYTF
V: TRBV11-2; size: many; D: .; CDR3: CASSLDGFQPQHF